The T cell receptor (beta chain) described here comes from a study of cytomegalovirus exposure and HLA in healthy donors. The PCR was carried out with 60 Vbeta primers and 13 Jbeta primers. Some clones are missing from TCRdb's copy, which holds only in-frame ones; the method was immunoSEQ multiplex PCR. The data contain over 120,000 clones, over 70% of them singletons. This CDR3 has 15 residues. V trimming: 1 base; J trimming: 6 bases; junction bases outside the gene matches: 6. CDR1 is MGHDK, CDR2 SYGVNS, per germline. The chain carries TRBV25-1 and TRBJ2-7; 10 positions agree with TRBD1. Sample: PBMCs. This TCR was sampled from a man in his forties in good health and CMV-seronegative. CDR3 bases: TGTGCCAGCAGTGAATCCGGGACAGGGGCAGGCGAGCAGTACTTC. Amino acids: CASSESGTGAGEQYF.